This T cell receptor beta chain was captured in a study of CXCR3-negative and CXCR3-positive naive CD8 T cells. Findings of the study overall: In both naive subsets diversity was comparably high, whereas memory CD8+ cells showed much lower diversity. The study found that naive CXCR3-negative and CXCR3-positive cells shared TRBV-TRBJ usage, while memory cells differed.

About this clonotype itself: What it binds is unknown.

Each TRB cDNA library was prepared by 5' RACE (with UMI labels). TCRdb re-called the 5' RACE reads and shows each CDR3 protein once, DNA omitted. The sample holds some 56,000 distinct CDR3 sequences. The TCR comes from a human donor in good health. Some clones in this sample may be carry-over from other donors' samples. Sequencing used memory CD8+ T cells from blood.

The CDR3 reads CAGSLEGGTGELFF. The chain joins TRBV12-3 or TRBV12-4 to TRBJ2-2; TCRdb's assignment of TRBD2 cannot be checked, as there is no DNA. The CDR3 is 14 residues long.